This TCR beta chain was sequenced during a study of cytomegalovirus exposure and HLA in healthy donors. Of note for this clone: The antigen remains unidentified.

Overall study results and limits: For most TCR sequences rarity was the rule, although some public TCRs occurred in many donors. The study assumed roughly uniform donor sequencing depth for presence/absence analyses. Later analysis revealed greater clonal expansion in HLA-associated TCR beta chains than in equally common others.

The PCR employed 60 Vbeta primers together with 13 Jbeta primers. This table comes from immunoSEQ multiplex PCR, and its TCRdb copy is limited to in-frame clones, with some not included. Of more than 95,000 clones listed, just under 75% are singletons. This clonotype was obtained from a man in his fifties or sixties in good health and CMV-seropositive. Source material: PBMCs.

DNA for the CDR3: TGTGCCAGCAGCCACGCGGGGGCCGACACCGGGGAGCTGTTTTTT. Protein: CASSHAGADTGELFF. The gene calls are TRBV4-2 and TRBJ2-2, with D possibly matching TRBD2 (7 bases). Germline V CDR1 and CDR2: LGHNA, YNFKEQ. V lost 3 bases to trimming and J lost 3 bases, with 11 bases between them. The length of the CDR3 is 15 residues.